This TCR beta chain came from a study of blood T cell repertoires in COVID-19. The CDR3 has 14 residues. After removal of 2 bases from V and 4 bases from J, the junction contained 4 bases not matched to a gene. Germline CDR1 is SGHDT and CDR2 is YYEEEE. Repertoires were generated with immunoSEQ multiplex PCR, while TCRdb's copy carries only in-frame clones and drops some. The sample lists 35,000 to 50,000 clones; roughly 84% were seen once. This clone was found once. This receptor was identified in a human donor in a cohort sampled during active COVID-19. What was sequenced was peripheral blood. The V gene is TRBV5-6, the J gene TRBJ2-7, with 9 bases fitting TRBD1. The CDR3 sequence is CASSFGQGRYEQYF. The CDR3 region has the DNA TGTGCCAGCAGCTTCGGACAGGGGCGGTACGAGCAGTACTTC.